The T cell receptor (beta chain) under discussion was sequenced for a study of shared clonotypes between healthy human individuals. Across the study: Each donor's CD8 memory used one plate, CD8 naive two, each CD4 subset three. General study findings and limits: It was observed that 5% to 6.5% of naive CD4 clonotypes were shared across a few donors.

Naive CD4+ cells were CD45RA-selected; the remaining cells were memory. Notes on this clone: The antigen is unknown. Additional DNA sequences in this sample encode the identical CDR3.

Replicate PCRs run on sorted subsets employed around 200 ng DNA, 30,000 to 35,000 T cell genomes. The data were produced by immunoSEQ multiplex PCR, yet TCRdb's version contains in-frame clones alone and is incomplete. Of some 2,500,000 clones listed, roughly 90% are singletons. The sequencing input was naive CD4+ T cells from PBMCs. This sample's subset: CD45RA+ positively selected. This clonotype originated in a man between 18 and 35 years old in good health. Some clones in this sample may be carry-over from other donors' samples.

CDR3 sequence: CASSLTSGSYNEQFF. CDR3 in DNA: TGTGCCAGCAGTTTAACTAGCGGGTCCTACAATGAGCAGTTCTTC. V gene TRBV5-4 combines with J gene TRBJ2-1; 9 bases align to TRBD2. V shed 5 bases and J 1 base; nucleotides not matched to a gene: 4. CDR3 size: 15 residues. CDR1 is SGHNT and CDR2 is YYREEE in the germline V gene (reference sequence). The whole variable domain, remainder taken from reference TRBV5-4 and TRBJ2-1, is ETGVTQSPTHLIKTRGQQVTLRCSSQSGHNTVSWYQQALGQGPQFIFQYYREEENGRGNFPPRFSGLQFPNYSSELNVNALELDDSALYLCASSLTSGSYNEQFFGPGTRLTVL.